A single TCR beta chain is shown here with its context. This sample is part of a study of early T cells in non-severe SARS-CoV-2 infection. Study information: Sequencing of unsorted whole blood was done on bulk RNA, leaving chains unpaired.

Unique molecular identifiers tagged individual cDNA molecules. TCRdb re-called the 5' RACE reads with MiXCR, one entry per CDR3 protein. The sample holds 50,000 to 65,000 distinct CDR3 sequences, around 12% seen once. The CDR3 runs 14 residues. V lost 4 bases and J 6 bases, leaving 13 bases between the germline ends. Germline CDR1 reads KGHSH; CDR2 reads LQKENI. Sample: whole blood. This clonotype originated in an adult who was a healthcare worker with PCR-confirmed SARS-CoV-2 infection or an uninfected control (not recorded which). The chain joins TRBV18 to TRBJ2-1; D unclear. CDR3 sequence reads: CASSRLTWGNEQFF. CDR3 coding DNA: TGTGCCAGCTCACGACTCACCTGGGGCAATGAGCAGTTCTTC.